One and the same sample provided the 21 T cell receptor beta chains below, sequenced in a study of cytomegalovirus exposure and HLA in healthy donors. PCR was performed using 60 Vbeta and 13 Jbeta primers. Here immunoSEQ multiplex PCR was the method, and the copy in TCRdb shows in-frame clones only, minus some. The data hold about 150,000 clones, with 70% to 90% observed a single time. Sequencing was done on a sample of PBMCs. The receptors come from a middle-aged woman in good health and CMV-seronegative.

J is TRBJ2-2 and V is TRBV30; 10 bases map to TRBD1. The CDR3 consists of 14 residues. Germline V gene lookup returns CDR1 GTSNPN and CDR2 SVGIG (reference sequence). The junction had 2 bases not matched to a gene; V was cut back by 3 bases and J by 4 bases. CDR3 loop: CAWSRDRGTGELFF. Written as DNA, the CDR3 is TGTGCCTGGAGCCGGGACAGGGGCACCGGGGAGCTGTTTTTT.

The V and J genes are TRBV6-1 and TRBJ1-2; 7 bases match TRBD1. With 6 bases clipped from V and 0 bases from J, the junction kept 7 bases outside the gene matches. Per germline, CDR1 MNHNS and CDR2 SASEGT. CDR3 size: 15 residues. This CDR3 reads CASRLQGSANYGYTF. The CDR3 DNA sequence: TGTGCCAGCAGGTTACAGGGGTCAGCTAACTATGGCTACACCTTC.

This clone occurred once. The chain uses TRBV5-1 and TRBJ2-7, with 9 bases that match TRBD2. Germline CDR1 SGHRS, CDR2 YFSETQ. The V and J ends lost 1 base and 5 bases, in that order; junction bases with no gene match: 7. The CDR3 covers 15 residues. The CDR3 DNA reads TGCGCCAGCAGCTTGCGGGCGGGAGGGCCCCACGAGCAGTACTTC. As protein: CASSLRAGGPHEQYF.

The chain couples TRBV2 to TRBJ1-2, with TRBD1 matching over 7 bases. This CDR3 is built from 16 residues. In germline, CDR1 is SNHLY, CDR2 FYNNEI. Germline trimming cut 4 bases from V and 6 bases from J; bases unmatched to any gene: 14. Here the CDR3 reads CASSAVITGAPNGYTF. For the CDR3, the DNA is TGTGCCAGCAGTGCCGTAATCACAGGGGCCCCAAATGGCTACACCTTC.

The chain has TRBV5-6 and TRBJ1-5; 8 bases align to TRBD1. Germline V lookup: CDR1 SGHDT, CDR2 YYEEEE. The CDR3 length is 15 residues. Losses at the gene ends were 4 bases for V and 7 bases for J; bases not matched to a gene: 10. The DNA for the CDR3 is TGTGCCAGCAGCCGACAGGGGAGGTCGGAACAGCCCCAGCATTTT. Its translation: CASSRQGRSEQPQHF.

The CDR3 region has the DNA TGTGCCTGGAGTAGACAGGGTCCAGAGACCCAGTACTTC. Translated, it gives CAWSRQGPETQYF. The gene calls are TRBV30 and TRBJ2-5; the match to TRBD1 covers 7 bases. This CDR3 is 13 amino acids long. Germline V lookup: CDR1 GTSNPN, CDR2 SVGIG (reference sequence). V lost 2 bases to trimming and J lost 4 bases; unmatched junction nucleotides: 4.

The CDR3 nucleotides read TGTGCCAGCAGCTTACTACCTAGCGGGAGGGCCGGGGAGCTGTTTTTT. Translated: CASSLLPSGRAGELFF. The rearrangement uses TRBV7-9 and TRBJ2-2, with 12 bases that match TRBD2. CDR1 is SEHNR and CDR2 is FQNEAQ in the germline V gene (reference sequence). The CDR3 runs 16 residues. With V trimmed by 2 bases and J by 6 bases, 4 bases remained unmatched. The entire variable domain, with the rest obtained from reference TRBV7-9 and TRBJ2-2, is as follows: DTGVSQNPRHKITKRGQNVTFRCDPISEHNRLYWYRQTLGQGPEFLTYFQNEAQLEKSRLLSDRFSAERPKGSFSTLEIQRTEQGDSAMYLCASSLLPSGRAGELFFGEGSRLTVL.

The CDR3 DNA sequence: TGTGCCAGCAAACGACCAAGAAGCAGGCCGGGGATCTACGAGCAGTACTTC. This codes for CASKRPRSRPGIYEQYF. J is TRBJ2-7 and V is TRBV28; a weak D match, TRBD2 (5 bases). The CDR3 loop spans 17 amino acids. V lost 7 bases to trimming and J lost 3 bases, with 25 bases between them. The germline CDR1 and CDR2 sequences are MDHEN and SYDVKM.

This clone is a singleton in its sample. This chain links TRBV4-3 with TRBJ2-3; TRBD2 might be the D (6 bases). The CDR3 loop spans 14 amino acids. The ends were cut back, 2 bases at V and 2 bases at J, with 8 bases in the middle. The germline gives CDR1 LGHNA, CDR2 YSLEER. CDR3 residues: CASSQRENTDTQYF. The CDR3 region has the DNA TGCGCCAGCAGCCAACGGGAGAACACAGATACGCAGTATTTT.

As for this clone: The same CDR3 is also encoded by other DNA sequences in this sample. DNA for the CDR3: TGTGCCAGCAGTGAAGGTGGCAGGGGCTACGAGCAGTACTTC. Protein: CASSEGGRGYEQYF. The chain couples TRBV6-5 to TRBJ2-7, with D possibly TRBD1 on 6 matching bases. The CDR3 extends over 14 amino acids. Germline V CDR1 and CDR2: MNHEY, SVGAGI. V lost 5 bases and J lost 3, with 14 bases in between.

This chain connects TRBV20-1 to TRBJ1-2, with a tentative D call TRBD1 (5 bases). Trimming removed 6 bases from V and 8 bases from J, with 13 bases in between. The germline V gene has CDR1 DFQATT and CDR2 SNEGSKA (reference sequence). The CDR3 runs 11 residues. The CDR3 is CSAPGFNGYTF. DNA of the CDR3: TGCAGTGCACCAGGGTTCAACGGCTACACCTTC.

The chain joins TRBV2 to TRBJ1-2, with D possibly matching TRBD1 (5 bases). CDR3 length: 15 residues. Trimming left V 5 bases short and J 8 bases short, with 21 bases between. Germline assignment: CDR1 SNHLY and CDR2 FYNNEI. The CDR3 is CASSSQKGISSGYTF. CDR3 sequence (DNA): TGTGCCAGCAGTTCCCAGAAGGGGATATCTTCAGGCTACACCTTC.

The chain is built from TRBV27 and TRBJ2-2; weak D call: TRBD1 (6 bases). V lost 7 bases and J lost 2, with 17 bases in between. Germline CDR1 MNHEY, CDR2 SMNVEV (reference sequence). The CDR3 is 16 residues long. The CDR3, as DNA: TGTGCCAGCAAAAAACAGGGAACCTTAAACACCGGGGAGCTGTTTTTT. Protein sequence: CASKKQGTLNTGELFF.

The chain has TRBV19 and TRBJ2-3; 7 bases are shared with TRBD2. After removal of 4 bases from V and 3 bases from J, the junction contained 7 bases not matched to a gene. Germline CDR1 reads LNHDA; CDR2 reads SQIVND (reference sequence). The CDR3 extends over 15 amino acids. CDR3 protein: CASSRREPVTDTQYF. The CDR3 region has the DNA TGTGCCAGTAGTAGGCGGGAGCCTGTGACAGATACGCAGTATTTT.

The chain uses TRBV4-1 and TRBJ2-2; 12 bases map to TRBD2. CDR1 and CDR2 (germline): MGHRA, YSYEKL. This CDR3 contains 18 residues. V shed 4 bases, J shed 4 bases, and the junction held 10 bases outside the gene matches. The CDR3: CASSRSNLLAGGTGELFF. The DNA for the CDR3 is TGCGCCAGCAGCCGCAGTAATTTACTAGCGGGAGGCACCGGGGAGCTGTTTTTT.

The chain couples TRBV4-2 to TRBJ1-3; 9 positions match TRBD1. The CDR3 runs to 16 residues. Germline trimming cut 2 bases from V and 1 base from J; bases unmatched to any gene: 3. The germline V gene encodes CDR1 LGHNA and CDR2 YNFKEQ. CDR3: CASSQQTGGSGNTIYF. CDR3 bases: TGTGCCAGCAGCCAACAGACAGGGGGATCTGGAAACACCATATATTTT.

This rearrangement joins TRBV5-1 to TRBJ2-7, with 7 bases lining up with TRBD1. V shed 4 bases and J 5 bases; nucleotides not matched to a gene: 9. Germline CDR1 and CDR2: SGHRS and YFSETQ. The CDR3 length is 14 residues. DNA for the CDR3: TGCGCCAGCAGCCTCACAGGGGAATTAGACGAGCAGTACTTC. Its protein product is CASSLTGELDEQYF.

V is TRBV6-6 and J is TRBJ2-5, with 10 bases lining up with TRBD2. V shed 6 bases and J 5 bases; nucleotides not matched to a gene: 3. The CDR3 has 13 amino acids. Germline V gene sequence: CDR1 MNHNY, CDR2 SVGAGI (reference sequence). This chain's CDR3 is CASSGAGGETQYF. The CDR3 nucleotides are TGTGCCAGCAGCGGAGCGGGAGGGGAGACCCAGTACTTC.

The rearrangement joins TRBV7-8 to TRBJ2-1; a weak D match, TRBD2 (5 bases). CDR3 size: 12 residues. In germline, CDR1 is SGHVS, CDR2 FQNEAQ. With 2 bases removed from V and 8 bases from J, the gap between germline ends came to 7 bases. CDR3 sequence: CASSLFGDEQFF. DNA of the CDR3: TGTGCCAGCAGCTTATTCGGGGATGAGCAGTTCTTC.

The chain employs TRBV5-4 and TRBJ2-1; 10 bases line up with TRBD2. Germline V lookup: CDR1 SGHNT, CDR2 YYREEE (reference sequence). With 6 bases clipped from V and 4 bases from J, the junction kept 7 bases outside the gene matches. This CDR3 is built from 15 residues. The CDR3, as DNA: TGTGCCAGCACCTTCGGGACTAGCGCTTACAATGAGCAGTTCTTC. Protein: CASTFGTSAYNEQFF.

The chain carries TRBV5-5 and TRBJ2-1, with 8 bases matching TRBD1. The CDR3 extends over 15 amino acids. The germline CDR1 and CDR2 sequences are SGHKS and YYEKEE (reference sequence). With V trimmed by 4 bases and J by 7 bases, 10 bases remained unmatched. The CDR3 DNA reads TGTGCCAGCAGCGCCCACCAGGGGGCGCGGAATGAGCAGTTCTTC. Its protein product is CASSAHQGARNEQFF.